This T cell receptor (beta chain) was observed in a study of blood T cell repertoires in COVID-19. Study at large: Some COVID-19 samples were acute and others convalescent; all came from the United States, Italy and Spain. The cDNA or gDNA used as material had been derived from T cells, B-cell-depleted T cells, or PBMCs.

This CDR3 has 18 amino acids. Authors' methods: Reference gene primer amplification in the assay estimated nucleated cell counts. Libraries were prepared by immunoSEQ multiplex PCR; TCRdb keeps only in-frame clonotypes and omits some of them. That table supplies the V and J calls and clone size; D and trimming were determined from the DNA. The sample lists approximately 430,000 clones; approximately 90% were seen once. Sequencing input: peripheral blood. The receptor's source is a woman aged 30 to 39 with active or convalescent COVID-19. This sequence joins TRBV21-1 and TRBJ2-3; the DNA was not used to check the table's D call, TRBD2. TRBV21-1 is assigned pseudogene status. The CDR3 is CASSTTGTSGGSTDTQYF. The CDR3, as DNA: TGTGCCAGCAGCACGACGGGGACTAGCGGGGGGAGCACAGATACGCAGTATTTT.